This T cell receptor (beta chain) comes out of a study of blood T cell repertoires in COVID-19. Study-wide context: PBMCs, B-cell-depleted T cells, or T cells were the source of the cDNA or gDNA that made up the material.

Only in-frame clones appear in the TCRdb table, and some are missing; sequencing was by immunoSEQ multiplex PCR. The profile shows 300,000 to 400,000 clones, roughly 88% of them singletons. Participants' reported clinical history set cohort assignment. This clonotype was sampled from a woman in her 30s with acute COVID-19. Sequencing was done on a sample of PBMCs or T cells enriched from blood (not recorded which).

The CDR3: CASSQSQGTEQYF. DNA for the CDR3: TGCGCCAGCAGCCAGTCACAGGGGACCGAGCAGTACTTC. The chain uses TRBV4-1 and TRBJ2-7; TRBD1 agrees at 7 bases. Germline lookup yields CDR1 MGHRA and CDR2 YSYEKL. J lost 6 bases, V lost 3 bases, and 5 bases had no gene match. The CDR3 contains 13 residues.